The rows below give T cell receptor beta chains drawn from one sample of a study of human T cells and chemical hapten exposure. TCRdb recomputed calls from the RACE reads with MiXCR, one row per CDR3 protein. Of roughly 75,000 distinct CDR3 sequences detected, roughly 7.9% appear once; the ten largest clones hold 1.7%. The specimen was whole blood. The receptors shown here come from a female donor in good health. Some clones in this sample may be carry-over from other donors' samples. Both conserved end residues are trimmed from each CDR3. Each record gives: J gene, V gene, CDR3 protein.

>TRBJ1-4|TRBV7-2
ASSFIRTGSANEKLF
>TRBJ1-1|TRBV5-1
ASSFMQSKNTEAF
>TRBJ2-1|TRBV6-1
ASSAQEYNEQF
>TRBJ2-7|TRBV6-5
ASRGGLAYEQY
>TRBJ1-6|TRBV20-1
SAREPRGKDDSPLH
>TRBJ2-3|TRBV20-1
SARGPGGTSTDTQY
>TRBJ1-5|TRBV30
AWSVAVKQPQH
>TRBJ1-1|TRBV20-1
SARASLGSPNTEAF
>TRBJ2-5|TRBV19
ASSISRASRSQY
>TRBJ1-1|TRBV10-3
AMGGNTEAF
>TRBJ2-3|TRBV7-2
ASSLVGATDTQY
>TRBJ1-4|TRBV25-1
ASSRDREGEKLF
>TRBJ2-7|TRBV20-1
SARGDRGPFEQY
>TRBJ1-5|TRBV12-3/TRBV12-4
ASSLVAARNQPQH
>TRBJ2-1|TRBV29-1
SVVQGSGNEQF
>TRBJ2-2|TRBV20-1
SAWTPNTGELF
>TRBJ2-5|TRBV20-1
SADLAGRRQVWGETQY
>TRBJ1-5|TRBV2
ASSELGQGNQPQH
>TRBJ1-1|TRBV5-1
ASSLGTGGEAF
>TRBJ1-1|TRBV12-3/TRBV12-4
ASSEGLNTEAF
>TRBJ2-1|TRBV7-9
ASSLEQSYNEQF
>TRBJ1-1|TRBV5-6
ASSFSGTEAF
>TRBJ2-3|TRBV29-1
SVDRGADTQY
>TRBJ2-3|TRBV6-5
ASSQKVATDTQY
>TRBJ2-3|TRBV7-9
ASSLTVRGDTQY
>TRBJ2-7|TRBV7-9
TSSSSGGTYEQY
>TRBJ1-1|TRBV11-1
ASSLGQRNTEAF
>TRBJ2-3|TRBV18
ASSRFGSSTDTQY
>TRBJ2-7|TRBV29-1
SVEDAGGTYEQY
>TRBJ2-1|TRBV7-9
ASSLWRAGNEQF
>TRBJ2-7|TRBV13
ASSSGLSDEQY
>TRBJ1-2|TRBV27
ASSTGGDGYT
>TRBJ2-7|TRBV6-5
ASSRDGSSYEQY
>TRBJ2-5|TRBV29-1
SVDFSQGVETQY
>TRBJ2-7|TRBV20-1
SASLVQGSSYEQY
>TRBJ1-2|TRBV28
ASSYRGTGQYYGYT
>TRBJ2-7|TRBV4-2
ASSQGPGTGVNEQY
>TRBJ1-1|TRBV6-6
ASSLQGPGEEAF
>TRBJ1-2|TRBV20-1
SARRLKYYT
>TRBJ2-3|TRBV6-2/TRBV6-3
ASSLPLAGAADTQY
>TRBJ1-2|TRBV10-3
AISGEGLKANYGYT
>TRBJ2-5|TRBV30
AWSEGQYQETQY
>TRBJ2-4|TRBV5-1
ASSFGGPLNDIQY
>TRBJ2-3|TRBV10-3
AISESGSTDTQY
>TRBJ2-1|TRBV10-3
AISPATSGGPDEQF
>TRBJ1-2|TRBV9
ASSVGVGGYT
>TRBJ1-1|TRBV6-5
ASSYSKSGLNTEAF
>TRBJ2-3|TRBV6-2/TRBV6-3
ASSAGTSTDTQY
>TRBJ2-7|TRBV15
ATSRDLMGHEVD
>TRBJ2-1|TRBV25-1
ASQAIRGDNEQF
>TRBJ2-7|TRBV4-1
ASSQGNRGLAY